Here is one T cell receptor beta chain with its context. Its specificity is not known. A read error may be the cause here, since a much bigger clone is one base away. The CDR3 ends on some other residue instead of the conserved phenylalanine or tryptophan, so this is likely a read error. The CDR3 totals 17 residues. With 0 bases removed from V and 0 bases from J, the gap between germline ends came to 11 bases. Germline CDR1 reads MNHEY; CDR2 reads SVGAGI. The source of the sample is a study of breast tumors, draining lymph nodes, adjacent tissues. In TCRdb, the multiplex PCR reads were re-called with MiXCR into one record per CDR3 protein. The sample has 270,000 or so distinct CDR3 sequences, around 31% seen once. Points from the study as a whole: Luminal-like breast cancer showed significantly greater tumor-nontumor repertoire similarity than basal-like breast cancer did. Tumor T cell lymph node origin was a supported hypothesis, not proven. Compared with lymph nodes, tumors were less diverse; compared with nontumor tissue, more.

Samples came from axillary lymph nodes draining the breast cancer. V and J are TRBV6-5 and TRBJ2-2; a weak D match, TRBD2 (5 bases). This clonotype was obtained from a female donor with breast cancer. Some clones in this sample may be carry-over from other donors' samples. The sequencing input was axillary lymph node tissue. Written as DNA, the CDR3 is TGTGCCAGCAGTTACTCTGGGAGCACTACGAACACCGGGGAGCTGTTTTAT. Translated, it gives CASSYSGSTTNTGELFY.